These 30 T cell receptor beta chains originate from one sample sequenced in a study of early T cells in non-severe SARS-CoV-2 infection. TCRdb independently ran MiXCR on the 5' RACE reads; one entry per CDR3 protein. The sample holds tens of thousands of distinct CDR3 sequences; roughly 10% are singletons and the top ten take around 5%. The input for sequencing was whole blood, taken at baseline. The receptors derive from an adult who was a healthcare worker with PCR-confirmed SARS-CoV-2 infection or an uninfected control (not recorded which).

The sample holds a few counts of this clonotype. The chain couples TRBV10-3 to TRBJ2-1; the D call may be TRBD1 or TRBD2 (5 bases each). The CDR3 is made up of 17 amino acids. The germline V gene has CDR1 ENHRY and CDR2 SYGVKD. With 3 bases removed from V and 2 bases from J, the gap between germline ends came to 17 bases. The CDR3 nucleotides are TGTGCCATCAGTGAAGCAACCGGGACGATTACCTACAATGAGCAGTTCTTC. It specifies CAISEATGTITYNEQFF.

A few counts support this clonotype. The V and J genes are TRBV7-2 and TRBJ1-6; a possible D gene is TRBD1 (5 bases). The ends were cut back, 2 bases at V and 10 bases at J, with 15 bases in the middle. The CDR3 sequence is 15 residues long. From germline, CDR1 is SGHTA and CDR2 FQGNSA. CDR3 region: CASSLMAAGGSPLHF. The CDR3 DNA is TGTGCCAGCAGCTTAATGGCCGCCGGGGGATCACCCCTCCACTTT.

This clonotype occurred a few times. This chain uses TRBV12-3 or TRBV12-4 with TRBJ1-1; no definite D call. V was cut by 7 bases and J by 4 bases, with 13 bases left in between. CDR3 size: 13 residues. The CDR3 sequence is CASTRVQSTEAFF. Written as DNA, the CDR3 is TGTGCCAGCACCAGAGTCCAGAGCACTGAAGCTTTCTTT.

This chain connects TRBV18 to TRBJ2-2; D perhaps matches TRBD1 (6 bases). Between the trimmed V and J ends, which lost 4 bases and 5 bases, there was a span of 8 bases. This CDR3 comprises 13 residues. In germline, CDR1 is KGHSH, CDR2 LQKENI. The chain's CDR3 is CASSQGQTGELFF. The CDR3 nucleotides read TGTGCCAGCTCACAAGGACAGACCGGGGAGCTGTTTTTT.

This clonotype was found a few times. The rearrangement uses TRBV6-4 and TRBJ2-2; TRBD2 matches 8 bases. Per the germline V gene, CDR1 is MRHNA and CDR2 is SNTAGT. CDR3 size: 15 residues. J gave up 4 bases and V 0 bases, and 1 base lay outside the gene matches. Written as DNA, the CDR3 is TGTGCCAGCAGTGACTCGACTAGCGTCACCGGGGAGCTGTTTTTT. Translation: CASSDSTSVTGELFF.

This CDR3 is CASSRQGGNEQFF. CDR3 DNA: TGTGCCAGCAGTCGACAGGGAGGCAATGAGCAGTTCTTC. J is TRBJ2-1 and V is TRBV6-5, with D possibly TRBD1 on 7 matching bases. The CDR3 covers 13 residues. The V gene lost 5 bases and the J gene lost 6 bases, with 11 bases spanning the gap. Germline loops: CDR1 MNHEY, CDR2 SVGAGI.

V gene TRBV6-6 combines with J gene TRBJ1-1; a weak D match, TRBD1 (5 bases). Germline CDR1 MNHNY, CDR2 SVGAGI (reference sequence). V was clipped by 7 bases and J by 2 bases, with 26 bases between them. The CDR3 runs to 18 residues. CDR3 in DNA: TGTGCCAGCATTACCCGGGGGGGATCCCGACTACTTAACACTGAAGCTTTCTTT. This translates into CASITRGGSRLLNTEAFF.

This chain uses TRBV29-1 with TRBJ2-3; 8 bases line up with TRBD2. Germline CDR1 SQVTM, CDR2 ANQGSEA. The J segment lost 15 bases and the V segment lost 6 bases, leaving 11 bases of the junction unmatched. This CDR3 has 11 residues. CDR3 region: CSVDTGTRAYF. The CDR3 DNA is TGCAGCGTGGATACCGGGACTAGAGCATATTTT.

This clonotype has ten or more counts. V and J are TRBV7-2 and TRBJ2-1; D is unresolved. CDR1 is SGHTA, CDR2 FQGNSA, per germline. V lost 5 bases and J lost 8, with 13 bases in between. This CDR3 contains 13 residues. In DNA form, the CDR3 reads TGTGCCAGCAGCATACAATTCGGCCATGAGCAGTTCTTC. As protein: CASSIQFGHEQFF.

This clonotype was seen ten or more times. The chain is built from TRBV7-2 and TRBJ2-3; tentatively, D is TRBD1 (5 bases). Trimming stripped 5 bases from V and 4 bases from J, with 16 bases between. CDR1 and CDR2 from the germline V gene are SGHTA and FQGNSA. The CDR3 is 15 residues long. CDR3 DNA sequence: TGTGCCAGCAGCCCTCAGGGCAGGGTCGCAGATACGCAGTATTTT. It yields the protein CASSPQGRVADTQYF.

This chain links TRBV7-8 with TRBJ2-5; either TRBD1 or TRBD2 may fit D (5 bases each). The CDR3 has 14 amino acids. Germline values: CDR1 SGHVS, CDR2 FQNEAQ. Trimming shortened V by 5 bases and J by 5 bases, and 15 bases separated the two germline ends. The chain's CDR3 is CASSLGGIAETQYF. The CDR3 DNA follows: TGTGCCAGCAGCCTTGGGGGTATTGCGGAGACCCAGTACTTC.

This clonotype was detected a few times. The CDR3, as DNA: TGTGCCAGCAGTGCACATGGCGCCCAGTTCTTC. Protein product: CASSAHGAQFF. The chain recombines TRBV25-1 with TRBJ2-1; D gene uncertain. The CDR3 contains 11 residues. With 4 bases removed from V and 13 bases from J, the gap between germline ends came to 11 bases. Germline-derived CDR1 and CDR2 are MGHDK and SYGVNS.

In this sample, this clonotype turned up many times. The chain employs TRBV20-1 and TRBJ2-7, with 9 nucleotides matching TRBD1. The CDR3 loop spans 15 amino acids. Germline CDR1 reads DFQATT; CDR2 reads SNEGSKA (reference sequence). Unmatched junction bases numbered 6, after V lost 0 bases and J lost 3 bases. CDR3 bases: TGCAGTGCTAGAGATCTTAGGGGACAGGGCTACGAGCAGTACTTC. Its translation is CSARDLRGQGYEQYF.

This clonotype turned up a few times. The chain is built from TRBV9 and TRBJ2-7; D possibly matches TRBD1 or TRBD2 (5 bases each). Trimming took off 3 bases at V and 3 bases at J, with 19 bases between the two ends. This CDR3 comprises 16 residues. From germline, CDR1 is SGDLS and CDR2 YYNGEE. Here the CDR3 reads CASSEYEGIPLYEQYF. DNA for the CDR3: TGTGCCAGCAGCGAATATGAGGGGATACCCCTCTACGAGCAGTACTTC.

This chain links TRBV29-1 with TRBJ1-1, with 8 positions matching TRBD1. The CDR3 is made up of 13 amino acids. V shed 4 bases, J shed 5 bases, and the junction held 6 bases outside the gene matches. CDR1 and CDR2 from the germline V gene are SQVTM and ANQGSEA. CDR3 coding DNA: TGCAGCGTTGCGAGACAGGGGTATACTGAAGCTTTCTTT. It codes for CSVARQGYTEAFF.

This clonotype appeared a few times. The chain is built from TRBV5-1 and TRBJ2-1; TRBD2 agrees at 13 bases. Germline V gene lookup returns CDR1 SGHRS and CDR2 YFSETQ. V gave up 3 bases and J gave up 0 bases; unmatched junction bases: 6. The CDR3 has 18 residues. CDR3 nucleotide sequence: TGCGCCAGCAGCTCAGGACTAGCGGGGGCCCCCTCCTACAATGAGCAGTTCTTC. Translated: CASSSGLAGAPSYNEQFF. The whole variable domain, filled in from reference TRBV5-1 and TRBJ2-1, reads KAGVTQTPRYLIKTRGQQVTLSCSPISGHRSVSWYQQTPGQGLQFLFEYFSETQRNKGNFPGRFSGRQFSNSRSEMNVSTLELGDSALYLCASSSGLAGAPSYNEQFFGPGTRLTVL.

The rearrangement joins TRBV28 to TRBJ2-1, with 14 nucleotides matching TRBD2. Per germline, CDR1 MDHEN and CDR2 SYDVKM. Unmatched junction bases numbered 5, after V lost 5 bases and J lost 8 bases. The CDR3 sequence is 15 residues long. The CDR3 spells CASSPGTSGSHEQFF. CDR3 nucleotide sequence: TGTGCCAGCAGTCCTGGGACTAGCGGGAGCCATGAGCAGTTCTTC.

This clonotype has just a few counts. Here the CDR3 DNA reads TGCAGTGCCGTCGGAAACACTGAAGCTTTCTTT. It specifies CSAVGNTEAFF. The chain carries TRBV20-1 and TRBJ1-1; the D is unclear. Trimming cost V 6 bases and J 2 bases, with 7 bases left between them. The CDR3 runs 11 residues. CDR1 is DFQATT and CDR2 is SNEGSKA in the germline V gene (reference sequence).

This clonotype was detected ten times or more. The chain is built from TRBV7-6 and TRBJ2-1; tentative D call: TRBD2 (6 bases). The CDR3 is 12 amino acids. In germline, CDR1 is SGHVS, CDR2 FNYEAQ. V was clipped by 5 bases and J by 9 bases, with 11 bases between them. CDR3 loop: CASSASGLEQFF. CDR3 nucleotide sequence: TGTGCCAGCAGCGCGTCGGGACTTGAGCAGTTCTTC. The full variable domain, its missing parts supplied by reference TRBV7-6 and TRBJ2-1, is GAGVSQSPRYKVTKRGQDVALRCDPISGHVSLYWYRQALGQGPEFLTYFNYEAQQDKSGLPNDRFSAERPEGSISTLTIQRTEQRDSAMYRCASSASGLEQFFGPGTRLTVL.

The chain recombines TRBV24-1 with TRBJ2-3; D not resolved. This CDR3 contains 13 residues. Germline V CDR1 and CDR2: KGHDR, SFDVKD. The ends were cut back, 2 bases at V and 7 bases at J, with 9 bases in the middle. CDR3 amino acids: CATSDSPAYTQYF. In DNA, the CDR3 is TGTGCCACCAGTGATTCGCCTGCTTATACGCAGTATTTT.

The CDR3 coding sequence is TGTGCCAGCAGCCAGGCAGAGGGGGCTTTACCGCTACAGCCCCAGCATTTT. Residues: CASSQAEGALPLQPQHF. The chain combines TRBV12-3 or TRBV12-4 with TRBJ1-5; TRBD1 aligns across 7 bases. There are 17 residues in the CDR3. J lost 7 bases, V lost 6 bases, and 18 bases had no gene match.

DNA for the CDR3: TGTGCCAGCTCACCTCCCGACAGGTCCCTTGTCGAGCAGTACTTC. Protein product: CASSPPDRSLVEQYF. This sequence joins TRBV18 and TRBJ2-7; D perhaps matches TRBD1 (6 bases). Germline CDR1 is KGHSH and CDR2 is LQKENI. CDR3 length equals 15 residues. The V end was cut by 3 bases, the J end by 6 bases, with 18 bases between.

The V call is TRBV7-3, the J call TRBJ2-2; D is tentatively TRBD1 or TRBD2 (5 bases each). Germline CDR1 SGHTA, CDR2 FQGTGA. CDR3 length equals 16 residues. Trimming shortened V by 0 bases and J by 6 bases, and 14 bases separated the two germline ends. CDR3 DNA: TGTGCCAGCAGCTTAACGGGACCCCGGCGAGCCGGGGAGCTGTTTTTT. It specifies CASSLTGPRRAGELFF.

This clonotype was found a few times. The gene calls are TRBV7-9 and TRBJ1-2, with 9 bases that match TRBD1. Germline V gene sequence: CDR1 SEHNR, CDR2 FQNEAQ (reference sequence). CDR3 length: 13 amino acids. The V segment lost 4 bases and the J segment 8 bases; nucleotides outside the gene matches: 5. The CDR3 loop is CASSYRGLQGYTF. As DNA, the CDR3 is TGTGCCAGCAGCTACAGGGGGCTACAAGGCTACACCTTC.

This clonotype turned up a few times. This chain uses TRBV29-1 with TRBJ2-1; D gene ambiguous. Germline CDR1 reads SQVTM; CDR2 reads ANQGSEA. V was clipped by 5 bases and J by 9 bases, with 8 bases between them. The CDR3 runs 10 residues. CDR3 sequence reads: CSVRLSEQFF. CDR3 in DNA: TGCAGCGTTAGGCTTAGTGAGCAGTTCTTC.

In its sample, this clonotype was seen many times. The gene calls are TRBV2 and TRBJ2-7; perhaps TRBD1 as D (5 bases). This CDR3 spans 13 amino acids. Germline CDR1 and CDR2: SNHLY and FYNNEI. V was pared by 2 bases and J by 5 bases, with 10 bases between. The CDR3 DNA follows: TGTGCCAGCAGTGAACAGGGTATGAACGAGCAGTACTTC. Its translation: CASSEQGMNEQYF.

The V gene is TRBV5-4, the J gene TRBJ1-1; 8 bases match TRBD1. Germline-derived CDR1 and CDR2 are SGHNT and YYREEE (reference sequence). V lost 4 bases, J lost 4 bases, and 9 bases stayed unmatched. The CDR3 is 15 residues long. CDR3 coding DNA: TGTGCCAGCAGCCCTAGGACAGGGAAAAGCACTGAAGCTTTCTTT. Translation gives CASSPRTGKSTEAFF.

The genes are TRBV4-1 and TRBJ2-5; tentative D call: TRBD2 (5 bases). Trimming removed 4 bases from V and 7 bases from J, with 19 bases in between. CDR1 is MGHRA and CDR2 is YSYEKL in the germline V gene. This CDR3 comprises 15 residues. The CDR3 loop reads CASSLEISGVTTQYF. The CDR3 coding sequence is TGCGCCAGCAGCCTAGAGATTTCCGGGGTGACGACCCAGTACTTC.

Many counts were recorded for this clonotype. The chain uses TRBV20-1 and TRBJ2-3; no clear D gene. The germline V gene encodes CDR1 DFQATT and CDR2 SNEGSKA (reference sequence). The CDR3 is 14 amino acids. V was trimmed by 2 bases and J by 8 bases, leaving 17 bases between them. The DNA of the CDR3 is TGCAGTGCTAGAAGGCCGAACCAGCAAAGTACGCAGTATTTT. Protein: CSARRPNQQSTQYF.

This sequence joins TRBV7-2 and TRBJ2-1, with unresolved D. Trimming cost V 1 base and J 3 bases, with 7 bases left between them. There are 14 residues in the CDR3. Germline V gives CDR1 SGHTA, CDR2 FQGNSA. Here the CDR3 reads CASSLEGSYNEQFF. Written as DNA, the CDR3 is TGTGCCAGCAGCTTAGAGGGCAGCTACAATGAGCAGTTCTTC.